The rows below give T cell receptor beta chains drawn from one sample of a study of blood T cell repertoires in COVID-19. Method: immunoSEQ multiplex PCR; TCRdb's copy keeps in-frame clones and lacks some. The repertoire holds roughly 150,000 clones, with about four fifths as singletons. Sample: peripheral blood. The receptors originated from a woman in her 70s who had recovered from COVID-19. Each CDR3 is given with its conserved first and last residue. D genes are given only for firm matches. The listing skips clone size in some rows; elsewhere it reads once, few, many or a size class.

CASSLVRTSGNEQYF	TGCGCCAGCAGCTTGGTCAGGACTAGCGGTAACGAGCAGTACTTC	-	15	TRBV5-1	TRBJ2-7	TRBD2
CASSLTRTPYNEQFF	TGTGCCAGCAGCCTGACCCGGACACCCTACAATGAGCAGTTCTTC	-	15	TRBV7-2	TRBJ2-1	-
CASSLLTSGAYEQYF	TGTGCCAGCAGTTTATTGACTAGCGGGGCCTACGAGCAGTACTTC	-	15	TRBV28	TRBJ2-7	TRBD2
CASIPGALREDTQYF	TGTGCCAGCATTCCCGGAGCACTCCGAGAGGATACGCAGTATTTT	-	15	TRBV28	TRBJ2-3	-
CASSQGLANTGELFF	TGCGCCAGCAGCCAGGGACTAGCGAACACCGGGGAGCTGTTTTTT	-	15	TRBV4-3	TRBJ2-2	TRBD2
CASSLGSAYEQYF	TGCGCCAGCAGCTTGGGGTCGGCCTACGAGCAGTACTTC	-	13	TRBV5-1	TRBJ2-7	-
CAISGGASRNTIYF	TGTGCCATCAGTGGAGGAGCATCCCGAAACACCATATATTTT	-	14	TRBV10-3	TRBJ1-3	-
CASSRWGHEFEAFF	TGTGCCAGTAGTCGGTGGGGGCACGAATTTGAAGCTTTCTTT	-	14	TRBV19	TRBJ1-1	-
CASTFTGDSYGYTF	TGTGCCAGCACCTTCACGGGGGACTCTTATGGCTACACCTTC	-	14	TRBV9	TRBJ1-2	-
CASSRAIQDRNQETQYF	TGCGCCAGCAGCCGCGCCATCCAGGACAGAAACCAAGAGACCCAGTACTTC	-	17	TRBV4-1	TRBJ2-5	-
CASSPGGASGNTIYF	TGTGCCAGCAGCCCCGGGGGGGCTTCTGGAAACACCATATATTTT	many	15	TRBV5-4	TRBJ1-3	-
CASSRGGYEQYF	TGTGCCAGCTCACGGGGGGGCTACGAGCAGTACTTC	-	12	TRBV18	TRBJ2-7	TRBD2
CASKDSGSYNEQFF	TGTGCCAGCAAGGACAGCGGCTCCTACAATGAGCAGTTCTTC	-	14	TRBV2	TRBJ2-1	-
CAWSPLQETQYF	TGTGCCTGGAGTCCTCTCCAAGAGACCCAGTACTTC	-	12	TRBV30	TRBJ2-5	-
CASSPTGRGNEQYF	TGTGCCAGCAGCCCAACAGGGAGGGGAAACGAGCAGTACTTC	-	14	TRBV7-9	TRBJ2-7	-
CASRQTSGANVLTF	TGTGCCAGCAGACAGACCTCTGGGGCCAACGTCCTGACTTTC	-	14	TRBV28	TRBJ2-6	-
CASSLGSWQEETQYF	TGTGCCAGCAGCTTAGGCAGCTGGCAGGAAGAGACCCAGTACTTC	-	15	TRBV7-2	TRBJ2-5	-
CSVVGTSGGAVYNEQFF	TGCAGCGTTGTAGGCACTAGCGGGGGGGCCGTCTACAATGAGCAGTTCTTC	-	17	TRBV29-1	TRBJ2-1	TRBD2